This TCR beta chain is from a study of blood T cells in healthy people across ages. Turning to this clonotype: Its cognate antigen is unknown.

Study-wide findings and caveats: The long-lived group displayed more naive CD4+ cells, plus higher diversity, than the aged donors did. Age advanced and TCR beta diversity per million T cells fell, roughly linearly.

A second PCR, run for about 7 to 12 cycles, used a sample-barcoded 5' primer plus a J-beta primer mix. TCRdb re-derived calls from the 5' RACE reads in MiXCR, one entry per CDR3 protein. The data contain 800,000 or so distinct CDR3 sequences, 25% of them singletons. Per the germline V gene, CDR1 is MNHNY and CDR2 is SVGAGI (reference sequence). V was trimmed by 4 bases and J by 5 bases, leaving 14 bases between them. The CDR3 runs to 14 residues. These data are also associated with another study on T cells of mothers and their children.

Sequenced material: blood. The receptor was isolated from a boy aged 10-17 years in good health. J is TRBJ2-5 and V is TRBV6-6; the D is unclear. The DNA for the CDR3 is TGTGCCAGCAGTTCTCCAGAGCTTCACGAGACCCAGTACTTC. It translates to CASSSPELHETQYF.